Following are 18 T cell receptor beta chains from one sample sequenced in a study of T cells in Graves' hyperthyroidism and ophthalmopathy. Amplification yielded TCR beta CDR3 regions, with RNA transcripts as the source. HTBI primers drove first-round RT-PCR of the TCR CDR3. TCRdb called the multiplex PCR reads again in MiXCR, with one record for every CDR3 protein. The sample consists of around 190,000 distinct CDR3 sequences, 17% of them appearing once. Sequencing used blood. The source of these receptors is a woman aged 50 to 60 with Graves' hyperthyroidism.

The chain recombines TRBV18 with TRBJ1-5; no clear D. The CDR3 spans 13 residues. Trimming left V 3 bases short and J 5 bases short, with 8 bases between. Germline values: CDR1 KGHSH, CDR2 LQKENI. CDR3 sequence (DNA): TGTGCCAGCTCACCGACGAAGGATCAGCCCCAGCATTTT. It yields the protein CASSPTKDQPQHF.

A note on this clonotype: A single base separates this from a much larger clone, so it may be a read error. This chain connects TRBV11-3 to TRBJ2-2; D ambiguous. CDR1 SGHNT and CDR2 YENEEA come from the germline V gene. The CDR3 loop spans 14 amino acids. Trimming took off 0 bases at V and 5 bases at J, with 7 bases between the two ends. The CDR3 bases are TGTGCCAGCAGCTTAGAGTGCCGAACCGGGGAGCTGTTTTTT. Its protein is CASSLECRTGELFF.

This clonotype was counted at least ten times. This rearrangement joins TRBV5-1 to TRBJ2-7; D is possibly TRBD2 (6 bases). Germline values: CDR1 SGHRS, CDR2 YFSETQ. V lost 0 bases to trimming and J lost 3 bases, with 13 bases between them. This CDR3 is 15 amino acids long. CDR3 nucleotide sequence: TGCGCCAGCAGCTTGGGGGGAGGATCTAACTACGAGCAGTACTTC. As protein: CASSLGGGSNYEQYF.

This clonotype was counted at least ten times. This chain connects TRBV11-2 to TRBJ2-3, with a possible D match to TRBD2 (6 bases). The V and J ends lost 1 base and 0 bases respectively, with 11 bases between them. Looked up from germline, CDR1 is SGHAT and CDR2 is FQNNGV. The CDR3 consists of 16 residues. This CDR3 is CASSLGRGRSTDTQYF. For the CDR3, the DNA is TGTGCCAGCAGCTTAGGGAGGGGACGTAGCACAGATACGCAGTATTTT.

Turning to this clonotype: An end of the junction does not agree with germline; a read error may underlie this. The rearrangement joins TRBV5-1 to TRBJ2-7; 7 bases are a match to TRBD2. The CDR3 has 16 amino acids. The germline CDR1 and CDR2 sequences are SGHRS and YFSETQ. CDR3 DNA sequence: TGCGCCGGCAGCCAAGGTGGAACGGGAGGACAATACGAGCAGTACTTC. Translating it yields CAGSQGGTGGQYEQYF.

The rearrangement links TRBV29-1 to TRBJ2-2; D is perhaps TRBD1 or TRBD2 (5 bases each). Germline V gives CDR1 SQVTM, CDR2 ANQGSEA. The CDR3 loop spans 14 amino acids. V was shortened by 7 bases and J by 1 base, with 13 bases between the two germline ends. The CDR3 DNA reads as TGCAGCGGAACCGGGACCGTGAACACCGGGGAGCTGTTTTTT. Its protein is CSGTGTVNTGELFF.

The CDR3 loop is CSGAGVFDEQFF. For the CDR3, the DNA is TGCAGCGGAGCGGGAGTTTTCGATGAGCAGTTCTTC. The rearrangement links TRBV29-1 to TRBJ2-1; TRBD2 aligns across 8 bases. The V segment lost 7 bases and the J segment 8 bases; nucleotides outside the gene matches: 7. Germline V gene sequence: CDR1 SQVTM, CDR2 ANQGSEA. The CDR3 is 12 residues long.

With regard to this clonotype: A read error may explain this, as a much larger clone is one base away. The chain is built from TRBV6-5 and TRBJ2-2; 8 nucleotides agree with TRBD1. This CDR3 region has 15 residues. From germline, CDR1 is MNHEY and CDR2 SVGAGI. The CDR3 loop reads CVSSSSGGNTGELFF. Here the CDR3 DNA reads TGTGTCAGCAGTTCGTCAGGGGGCAACACCGGGGAGCTGTTTTTT.

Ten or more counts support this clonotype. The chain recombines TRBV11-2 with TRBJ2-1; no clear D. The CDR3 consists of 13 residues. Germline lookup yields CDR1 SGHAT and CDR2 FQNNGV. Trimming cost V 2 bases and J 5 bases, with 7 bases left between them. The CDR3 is CASSLIINNEQFF. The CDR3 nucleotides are TGTGCCAGCAGCTTAATAATAAACAATGAGCAGTTCTTC.

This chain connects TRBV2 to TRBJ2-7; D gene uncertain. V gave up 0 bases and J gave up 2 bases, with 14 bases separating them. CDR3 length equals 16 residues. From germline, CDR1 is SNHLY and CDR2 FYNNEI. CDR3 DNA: TGTGCCAGCAGTGAAGCGGGAATACGGGCCACCTACGAGCAGTACTTC. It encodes CASSEAGIRATYEQYF. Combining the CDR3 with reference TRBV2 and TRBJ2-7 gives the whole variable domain EPEVTQTPSHQVTQMGQEVILRCVPISNHLYFYWYRQILGQKVEFLVSFYNNEISEKSEIFDDQFSVERPDGSNFTLKIRSTKLEDSAMYFCASSEAGIRATYEQYFGPGTRLTVT.

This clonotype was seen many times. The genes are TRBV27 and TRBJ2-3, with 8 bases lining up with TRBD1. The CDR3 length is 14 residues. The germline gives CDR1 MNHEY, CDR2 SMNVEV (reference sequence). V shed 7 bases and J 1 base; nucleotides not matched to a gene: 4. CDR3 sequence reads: CASMDRDRTDTQYF. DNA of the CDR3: TGTGCCAGCATGGACAGGGACCGCACAGATACGCAGTATTTT.

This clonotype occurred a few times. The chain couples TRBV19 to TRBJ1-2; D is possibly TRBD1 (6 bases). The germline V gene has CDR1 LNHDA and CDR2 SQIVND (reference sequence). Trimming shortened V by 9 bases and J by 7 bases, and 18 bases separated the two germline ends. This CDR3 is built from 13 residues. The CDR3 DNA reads TGTGCCAGCTCCTCAGGATACAGGGTTGGCTACACCTTC. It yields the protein CASSSGYRVGYTF.

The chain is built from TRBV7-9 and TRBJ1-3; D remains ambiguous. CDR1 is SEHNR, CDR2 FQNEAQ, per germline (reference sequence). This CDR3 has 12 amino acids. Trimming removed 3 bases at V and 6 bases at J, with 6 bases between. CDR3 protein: CASSFYENTIYF. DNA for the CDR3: TGTGCCAGCAGCTTTTATGAAAACACCATATATTTT.

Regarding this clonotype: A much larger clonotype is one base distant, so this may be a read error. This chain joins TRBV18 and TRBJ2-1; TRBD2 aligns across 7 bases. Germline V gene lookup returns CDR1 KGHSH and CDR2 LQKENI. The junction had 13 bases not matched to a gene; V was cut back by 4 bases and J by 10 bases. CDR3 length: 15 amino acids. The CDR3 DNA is TGTGCCAGCTCACAAGATCGGACTAGTTTGTACGAGCAGTTCTTC. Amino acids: CASSQDRTSLYEQFF.

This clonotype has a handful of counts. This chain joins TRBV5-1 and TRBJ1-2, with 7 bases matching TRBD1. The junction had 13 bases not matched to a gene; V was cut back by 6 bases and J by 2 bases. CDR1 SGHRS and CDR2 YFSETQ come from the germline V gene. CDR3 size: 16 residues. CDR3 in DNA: TGCGCCAGCAAACTGGCCGGACAGGTCCGAAACTATGGCTACACCTTC. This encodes CASKLAGQVRNYGYTF.

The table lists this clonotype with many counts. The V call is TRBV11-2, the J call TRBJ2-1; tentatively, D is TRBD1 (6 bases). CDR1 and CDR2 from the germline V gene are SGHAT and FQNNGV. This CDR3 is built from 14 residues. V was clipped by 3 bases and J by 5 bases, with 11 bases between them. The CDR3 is CASSFRDINNEQFF. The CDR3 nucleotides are TGTGCCAGCAGCTTCCGGGACATAAACAATGAGCAGTTCTTC. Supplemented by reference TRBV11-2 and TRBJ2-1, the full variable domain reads EAGVAQSPRYKIIEKRQSVAFWCNPISGHATLYWYQQILGQGPKLLIQFQNNGVVDDSQLPKDRFSAERLKGVDSTLKIQPAKLEDSAVYLCASSFRDINNEQFFGPGTRLTVL.

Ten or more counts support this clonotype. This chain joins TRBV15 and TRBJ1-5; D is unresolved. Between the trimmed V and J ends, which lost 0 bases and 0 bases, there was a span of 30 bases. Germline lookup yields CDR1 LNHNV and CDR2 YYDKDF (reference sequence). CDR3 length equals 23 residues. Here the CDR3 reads CATSRDWLPLQTNIPYSNQPQHF. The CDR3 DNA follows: TGTGCCACCAGCAGAGATTGGCTCCCCCTACAGACTAACATTCCTTATAGCAATCAGCCCCAGCATTTT.

The CDR3 sequence is CASSTRGKWDSEAFF. The CDR3, as DNA: TGTGCCAGCAGTACCAGGGGCAAGTGGGATTCTGAAGCTTTCTTT. The V and J genes are TRBV12-3 or TRBV12-4 and TRBJ1-1; TRBD1 is a possible D gene (6 bases). Trimming cost V 5 bases and J 6 bases, with 19 bases left between them. The CDR3 totals 15 residues.